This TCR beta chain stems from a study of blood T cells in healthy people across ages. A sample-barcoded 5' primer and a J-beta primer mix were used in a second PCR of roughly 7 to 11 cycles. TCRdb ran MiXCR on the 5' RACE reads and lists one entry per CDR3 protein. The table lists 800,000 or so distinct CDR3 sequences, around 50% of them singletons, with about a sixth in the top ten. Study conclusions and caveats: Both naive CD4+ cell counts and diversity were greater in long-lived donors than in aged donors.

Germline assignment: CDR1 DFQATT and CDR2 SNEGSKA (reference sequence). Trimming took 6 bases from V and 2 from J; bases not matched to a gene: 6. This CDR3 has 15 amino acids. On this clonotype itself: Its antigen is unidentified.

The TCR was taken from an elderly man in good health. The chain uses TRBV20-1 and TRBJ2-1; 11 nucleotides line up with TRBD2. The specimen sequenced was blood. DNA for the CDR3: TGCAGTGCCCCTGTAGCGGGAGGGGCCTACAATGAGCAGTTCTTC. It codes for CSAPVAGGAYNEQFF.